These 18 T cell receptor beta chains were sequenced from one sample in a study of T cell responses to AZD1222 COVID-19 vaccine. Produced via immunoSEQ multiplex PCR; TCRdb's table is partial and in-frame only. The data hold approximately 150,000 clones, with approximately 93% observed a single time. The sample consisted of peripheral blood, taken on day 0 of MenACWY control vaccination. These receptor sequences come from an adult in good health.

The chain's CDR3 is CAIFDGGASDTQYF. CDR3 DNA sequence: TGTGCCATCTTTGACGGGGGGGCCTCAGATACGCAGTATTTT. This chain joins TRBV10-3 and TRBJ2-3, with 8 positions matching TRBD2. V lost 8 bases and J lost 4; bases outside the gene matches: 8. The CDR3 is made up of 14 amino acids. The germline V gene encodes CDR1 ENHRY and CDR2 SYGVKD.

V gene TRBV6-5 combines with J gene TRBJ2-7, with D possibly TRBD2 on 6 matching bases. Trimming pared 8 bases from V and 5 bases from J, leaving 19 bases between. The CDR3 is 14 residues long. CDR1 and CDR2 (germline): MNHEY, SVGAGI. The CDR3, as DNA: TGTGCCAGCGGTAGGGCTAGCGCTCAGAACGAGCAGTACTTC. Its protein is CASGRASAQNEQYF.

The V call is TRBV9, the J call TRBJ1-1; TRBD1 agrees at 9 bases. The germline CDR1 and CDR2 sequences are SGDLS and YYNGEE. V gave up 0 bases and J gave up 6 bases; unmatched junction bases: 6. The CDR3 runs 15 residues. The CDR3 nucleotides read TGTGCCAGCAGCGTAGTGGACAGGGGATCGGCTGAAGCTTTCTTT. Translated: CASSVVDRGSAEAFF.

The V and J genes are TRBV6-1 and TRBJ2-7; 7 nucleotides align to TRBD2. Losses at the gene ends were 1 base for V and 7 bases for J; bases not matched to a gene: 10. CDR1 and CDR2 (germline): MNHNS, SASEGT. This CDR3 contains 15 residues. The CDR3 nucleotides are TGTGCCAGCAGTGAAGTAGCGGGCGCGTCAGGAGAGCAGTACTTC. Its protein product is CASSEVAGASGEQYF.

The CDR3 sequence: CASSLAGFTSDTGELFF. CDR3 sequence (DNA): TGCGCCAGCAGCTTGGCTGGGTTTACCTCGGACACCGGGGAGCTGTTTTTT. The chain carries TRBV5-1 and TRBJ2-2; D call uncertain. The CDR3 is 17 amino acids. V lost 0 bases and J 3 bases, leaving 15 bases between the germline ends. CDR1 is SGHRS, CDR2 YFSETQ, per germline.

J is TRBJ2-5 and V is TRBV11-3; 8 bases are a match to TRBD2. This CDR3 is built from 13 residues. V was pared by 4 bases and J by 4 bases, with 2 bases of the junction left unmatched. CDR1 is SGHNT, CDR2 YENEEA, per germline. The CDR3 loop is CASSSSGRETQYF. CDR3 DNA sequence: TGTGCCAGCAGCTCTAGCGGGCGAGAGACCCAGTACTTC.

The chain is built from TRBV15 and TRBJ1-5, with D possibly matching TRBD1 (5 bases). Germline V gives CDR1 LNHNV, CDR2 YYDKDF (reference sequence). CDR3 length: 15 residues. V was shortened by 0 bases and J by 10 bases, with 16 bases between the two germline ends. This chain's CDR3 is CATSRDKGNRPPQHF. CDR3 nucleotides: TGTGCCACCAGCAGAGATAAGGGGAACAGACCTCCCCAGCATTTT.

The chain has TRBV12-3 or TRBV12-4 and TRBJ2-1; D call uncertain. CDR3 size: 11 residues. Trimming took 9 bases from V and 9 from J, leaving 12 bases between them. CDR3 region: CASSQIGEQFF. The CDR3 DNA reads TGTGCCAGTTCTCAGATCGGTGAGCAGTTCTTC.

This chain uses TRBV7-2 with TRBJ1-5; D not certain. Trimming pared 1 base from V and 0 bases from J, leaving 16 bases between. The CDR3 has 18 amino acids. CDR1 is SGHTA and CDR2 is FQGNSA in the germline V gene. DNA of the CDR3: TGTGCCAGCAGCTTAGGACGGAATCACGGACTTAGCAATCAGCCCCAGCATTTT. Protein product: CASSLGRNHGLSNQPQHF.

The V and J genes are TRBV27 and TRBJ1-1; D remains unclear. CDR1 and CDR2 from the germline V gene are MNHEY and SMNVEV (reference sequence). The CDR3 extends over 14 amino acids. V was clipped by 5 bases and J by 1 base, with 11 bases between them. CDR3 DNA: TGTGCCAGCAGTGAGCGGGCCGCGAACACTGAAGCTTTCTTT. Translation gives CASSERAANTEAFF.

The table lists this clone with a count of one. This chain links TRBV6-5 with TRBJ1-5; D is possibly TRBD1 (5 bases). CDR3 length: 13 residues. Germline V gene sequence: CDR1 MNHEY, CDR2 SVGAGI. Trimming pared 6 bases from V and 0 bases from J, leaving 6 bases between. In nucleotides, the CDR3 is TGTGCCAGCAGCGGGGGTAGCAATCAGCCCCAGCATTTT. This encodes CASSGGSNQPQHF.

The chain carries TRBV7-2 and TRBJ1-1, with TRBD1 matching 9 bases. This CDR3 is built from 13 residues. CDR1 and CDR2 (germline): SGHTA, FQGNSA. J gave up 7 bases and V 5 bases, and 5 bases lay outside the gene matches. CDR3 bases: TGTGCCAGCAGCCCAGGGACAGGGCTTGAAGCTTTCTTT. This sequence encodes CASSPGTGLEAFF.

Here the CDR3 reads CAWNRGFQTEAFF. CDR3 DNA sequence: TGTGCCTGGAATAGGGGGTTTCAGACTGAAGCTTTCTTT. The gene calls are TRBV30 and TRBJ1-1; tentatively, D is TRBD1 (6 bases). CDR3 length: 13 amino acids. The V end lost 4 bases, the J end lost 5 bases, and 14 bases lay between the germline ends. Germline lookup yields CDR1 GTSNPN and CDR2 SVGIG (reference sequence).

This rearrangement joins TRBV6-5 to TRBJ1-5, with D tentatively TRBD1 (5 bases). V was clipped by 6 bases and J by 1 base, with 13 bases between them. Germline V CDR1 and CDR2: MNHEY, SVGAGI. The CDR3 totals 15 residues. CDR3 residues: CASSPRAVSNQPQHF. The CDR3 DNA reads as TGTGCCAGCAGCCCCAGGGCGGTGAGCAATCAGCCCCAGCATTTT.

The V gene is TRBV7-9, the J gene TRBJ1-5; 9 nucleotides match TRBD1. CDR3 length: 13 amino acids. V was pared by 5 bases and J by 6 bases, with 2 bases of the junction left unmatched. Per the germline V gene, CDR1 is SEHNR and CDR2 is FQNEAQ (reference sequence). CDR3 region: CASSGTGSQPQHF. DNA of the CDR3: TGTGCCAGCAGCGGGACAGGGTCTCAGCCCCAGCATTTT.

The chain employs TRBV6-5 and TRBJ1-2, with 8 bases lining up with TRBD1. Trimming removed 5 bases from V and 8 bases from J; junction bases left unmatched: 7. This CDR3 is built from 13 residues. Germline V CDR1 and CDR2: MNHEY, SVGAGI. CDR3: CASSRTGGSGYTF. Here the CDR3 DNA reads TGTGCCAGCAGTCGCACAGGGGGAAGCGGCTACACCTTC.

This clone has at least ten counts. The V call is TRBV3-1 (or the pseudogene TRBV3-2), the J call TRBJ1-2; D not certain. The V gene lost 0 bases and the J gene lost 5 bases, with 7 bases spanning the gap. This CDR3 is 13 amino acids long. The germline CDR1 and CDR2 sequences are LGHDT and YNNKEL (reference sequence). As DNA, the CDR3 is TGTGCCAGCAGCCAAGACGCGTATTATGGCTACACCTTC. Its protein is CASSQDAYYGYTF.

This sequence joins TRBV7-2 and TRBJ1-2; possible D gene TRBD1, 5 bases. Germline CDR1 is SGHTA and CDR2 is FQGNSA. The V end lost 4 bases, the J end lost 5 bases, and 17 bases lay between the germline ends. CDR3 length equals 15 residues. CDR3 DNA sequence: TGTGCCAGCAGCTATCAAGGGACGGGGAATTATGGCTACACCTTC. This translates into CASSYQGTGNYGYTF.